Below are 2 T cell receptor beta chains sequenced from a single sample in a study of T cell responses to AZD1222 COVID-19 vaccine (dated by TCRdb to the early 2020s). The time point label, read with the paper, signifies: baseline before first vaccination. The sample's treatment or condition, from its label and the paper: meningococcal conjugate vaccine given as trial control. The library was made by the immunoSEQ multiplex PCR assay. In its TCRdb copy, this immuneACCESS table keeps in-frame sequences only and misses some clones. Where compared with another copy, unresolved V genes explain less than half of these, and the others have no known cause. For this sample there are more than 150,000 clones; about 90% appear just once. The top ten clones comprise 2.5% to 3% of the sample. The sequences come from peripheral blood, collected on day 0 of MenACWY control vaccination. Receptors originate from an adult in good health.

The chain uses TRBV11-2 and TRBJ2-1; TRBD2 matches at 10 bases. The CDR3 contains 16 residues. Germline V gene sequence: CDR1 SGHAT, CDR2 FQNNGV. The V and J ends lost 1 base and 8 bases, in that order; junction bases with no gene match: 8. As DNA, the CDR3 is TGTGCCAGCAGCTTAGGTCTAGCGGGAGCCGTTCATGAGCAGTTCTTC. Translated, it gives CASSLGLAGAVHEQFF.

The V gene is TRBV7-3, the J gene TRBJ2-1; TRBD2 matches 11 bases. V trimming: 5 bases; J trimming: 10 bases; junction bases outside the gene matches: 13. Germline V gives CDR1 SGHTA, CDR2 FQGTGA. The CDR3 extends over 16 amino acids. CDR3 sequence: CASSTTGTSGTGEQFF. CDR3 coding DNA: TGTGCCAGCAGCACGACCGGGACTAGCGGAACGGGGGAGCAGTTCTTC.